Presented here are 24 T cell receptor beta chains from one specimen sequenced in a study of blood T cell repertoires in COVID-19. Libraries were prepared by immunoSEQ multiplex PCR; TCRdb keeps only in-frame clonotypes and omits some of them. Among 68,000 or so clones listed, 70% to 85% were seen once. The material sequenced was peripheral blood. Receptors were obtained from a human donor in a cohort sampled during active COVID-19.

J is TRBJ2-3 and V is TRBV15, with D maybe TRBD2 (5 bases). This CDR3 has 14 amino acids. Germline CDR1 is LNHNV and CDR2 is YYDKDF (reference sequence). Between the trimmed V and J ends, which lost 1 base and 0 bases, there was a span of 5 bases. The CDR3 nucleotides read TGTGCCACCAGCAGAGGGACTAGCACAGATACGCAGTATTTT. Protein sequence: CATSRGTSTDTQYF. Filled out from reference TRBV15 and TRBJ2-3, the complete variable domain reads DAMVIQNPRYQVTQFGKPVTLSCSQTLNHNVMYWYQQKSSQAPKLLFHYYDKDFNNEADTPDNFQSRRPNTSFCFLDIRSPGLGDTAMYLCATSRGTSTDTQYFGPGTRLTVL.

The chain is built from TRBV28 and TRBJ1-4; no reliable D call. Trimming took off 4 bases at V and 5 bases at J, with 17 bases between the two ends. CDR1 and CDR2 (germline): MDHEN, SYDVKM. The CDR3 consists of 16 residues. CDR3 sequence: CASSSFGWAGNEKLFF. The CDR3 DNA is TGTGCCAGCAGTTCCTTCGGCTGGGCGGGAAATGAAAAACTGTTTTTT.

The sample holds one count of this clone. The rearrangement uses TRBV28 and TRBJ1-5; D may be TRBD1 (6 bases). In germline, CDR1 is MDHEN, CDR2 SYDVKM. V lost 5 bases and J lost 3, with 14 bases in between. The CDR3 has 15 residues. CDR3 region: CASSRNQGNNQPQHF. The CDR3 nucleotides are TGTGCCAGCAGTCGCAATCAGGGGAACAATCAGCCCCAGCATTTT.

About this clone itself: Different DNA sequences within this sample yield the same CDR3. J is TRBJ2-1 and V is TRBV18; 10 nucleotides agree with TRBD1. The CDR3 is made up of 14 amino acids. The trim removed 3 bases at V and 4 bases at J, leaving 0 bases unmatched. Germline V CDR1 and CDR2: KGHSH, LQKENI. For the CDR3, the DNA is TGTGCCAGCTCACCGGGACAGGGGTACAATGAGCAGTTCTTC. This translates into CASSPGQGYNEQFF.

This chain links TRBV19 with TRBJ2-2, with 9 nucleotides matching TRBD2. Germline V gene sequence: CDR1 LNHDA, CDR2 SQIVND (reference sequence). The J segment lost 6 bases and the V segment lost 4 bases, leaving 3 bases of the junction unmatched. There are 14 residues in the CDR3. Here the CDR3 reads CASSSGGASGELFF. CDR3 DNA sequence: TGTGCCAGTAGTAGCGGGGGGGCCTCCGGGGAGCTGTTTTTT.

This clone was seen just once. The V and J genes are TRBV7-2 and TRBJ2-7, with 11 positions matching TRBD2. There are 16 residues in the CDR3. Germline V gene sequence: CDR1 SGHTA, CDR2 FQGNSA. With V trimmed by 1 base and J by 4 bases, 6 bases remained unmatched. CDR3 DNA sequence: TGTGCCAGCAGCTTAGTAGCGGGGGGGCCGGTTTACGAGCAGTACTTC. It encodes CASSLVAGGPVYEQYF.

The chain carries TRBV3-1 (or the pseudogene TRBV3-2) and TRBJ2-7; weak D call: TRBD2 (6 bases). The germline V and J ends were trimmed by 8 bases and 5 bases, with 13 bases remaining between them. CDR1 and CDR2 from the germline V gene are LGHDT and YNNKEL (reference sequence). CDR3 size: 12 residues. The CDR3 DNA sequence: TGTGCCAGCTCGGGGGAGTTACACGAGCAGTACTTC. Its translation is CASSGELHEQYF.

The J gene is TRBJ1-2, the V gene TRBV3-1 (or the pseudogene TRBV3-2); D unclear. CDR3 length equals 15 residues. Germline loops: CDR1 LGHDT, CDR2 YNNKEL (reference sequence). The V end lost 2 bases, the J end lost 3 bases, and 13 bases lay between the germline ends. The CDR3 DNA reads as TGTGCCAGCAGCCAAAAGGGAGGCGGACACTATGGCTACACCTTC. Translating gives CASSQKGGGHYGYTF.

The CDR3 DNA reads as TGTGCCAGCAGTTTCGGTTCACCCCTCCACTTT. Amino acid sequence: CASSFGSPLHF. The genes are TRBV6-6 and TRBJ1-6; no firm D call. The V and J ends lost 4 bases and 9 bases respectively, with 4 bases between them. This CDR3 is built from 11 residues. CDR1 is MNHNY and CDR2 is SVGAGI in the germline V gene (reference sequence).

The chain combines TRBV6-5 with TRBJ1-4, with a tentative D call TRBD1 (6 bases). Germline V gene data show CDR1 as MNHEY and CDR2 as SVGAGI. The CDR3 spans 13 residues. Trimming shortened V by 6 bases and J by 4 bases, and 9 bases separated the two germline ends. The CDR3 loop is CASSGQLNEKLFF. Here the CDR3 DNA reads TGTGCCAGCAGCGGACAGCTTAATGAAAAACTGTTTTTT.

This sequence joins TRBV6-5 and TRBJ2-7, with a weak D call TRBD2 (6 bases). The CDR3 consists of 15 residues. The V end was cut by 10 bases, the J end by 4 bases, with 23 bases between. Germline CDR1 and CDR2: MNHEY and SVGAGI. The DNA for the CDR3 is TGTGCCACCCGGGTGGGGGGACCTTCCCTGTACGAGCAGTACTTC. This sequence encodes CATRVGGPSLYEQYF.

This clone was detected only a few times. V is TRBV5-6 and J is TRBJ1-1; no definite D call. In germline, CDR1 is SGHDT, CDR2 YYEEEE. This CDR3 comprises 13 residues. The germline V and J ends were trimmed by 0 bases and 11 bases, with 14 bases remaining between them. CDR3 nucleotide sequence: TGTGCCAGCAGCTTGGGTAGGGCGGGGAGCGCTTTCTTT. Its protein is CASSLGRAGSAFF.

The rearrangement links TRBV7-9 to TRBJ2-2; tentatively, D is TRBD2 (6 bases). Germline V gives CDR1 SEHNR, CDR2 FQNEAQ (reference sequence). The V end lost 5 bases, the J end lost 1 base, and 14 bases lay between the germline ends. This CDR3 has 16 amino acids. DNA for the CDR3: TGTGCCAGCAGCCCATCCGGGACTGGGAACACCGGGGAGCTGTTTTTT. Its translation: CASSPSGTGNTGELFF.

V and J are TRBV29-1 and TRBJ1-1, with D possibly being TRBD1 (5 bases). Trimming cost V 7 bases and J 4 bases, with 10 bases left between them. CDR1 and CDR2 (germline): SQVTM, ANQGSEA. The length of the CDR3 is 11 residues. The CDR3 is CSAHGGTEAFF. The CDR3 DNA sequence: TGCAGCGCCCACGGGGGCACTGAAGCTTTCTTT.

The chain carries TRBV6-2 or TRBV6-3 and TRBJ2-2, with D maybe TRBD2 (7 bases). Trimming removed 1 base at V and 1 base at J, with 10 bases between. Germline CDR1 MNHEY, CDR2 SVGEGT. This CDR3 region has 16 residues. In nucleotides, the CDR3 is TGTGCCAGCAGTTACTTCGGGGGGCAGAACACCGGGGAGCTGTTTTTT. Translation gives CASSYFGGQNTGELFF.

The chain uses TRBV7-8 and TRBJ1-1, with a tentative D call TRBD1 (6 bases). From germline, CDR1 is SGHVS and CDR2 FQNEAQ. CDR3 size: 16 residues. Trimming took off 8 bases at V and 1 base at J, with 20 bases between the two ends. The CDR3: CASRPGGAQENTEAFF. CDR3 nucleotides: TGTGCCAGCCGACCGGGGGGGGCTCAAGAGAACACTGAAGCTTTCTTT.

This clone was seen a few times. The genes are TRBV7-9 and TRBJ1-3; D gene ambiguous. The CDR3 runs 12 residues. CDR1 is SEHNR, CDR2 FQNEAQ, per germline (reference sequence). The ends were cut back, 5 bases at V and 1 base at J, with 3 bases in the middle. CDR3 in amino acids: CASSPSGNTIYF. CDR3 nucleotide sequence: TGTGCCAGCAGCCCGTCTGGAAACACCATATATTTT.

The chain links TRBV5-1 to TRBJ2-7; TRBD1 matches at 9 bases. The germline V gene has CDR1 SGHRS and CDR2 YFSETQ. The CDR3 covers 15 residues. The V gene end was trimmed by 0 bases and the J gene end by 1 base; junction bases not matched to a gene: 2. The CDR3 DNA follows: TGCGCCAGCAGCTTGGACAGGGGGCCATCCTACGAGCAGTACTTC. This codes for CASSLDRGPSYEQYF.

V and J are TRBV19 and TRBJ2-2, with D maybe TRBD2 (7 bases). The length of the CDR3 is 15 residues. Trimming pared 7 bases from V and 6 bases from J, leaving 18 bases between. Germline lookup yields CDR1 LNHDA and CDR2 SQIVND (reference sequence). The CDR3 nucleotides are TGTGCCAGTACCAAACAGGGAGGGATTCCCGGGGAGCTGTTTTTT. This gives the protein CASTKQGGIPGELFF.

This chain uses TRBV5-1 with TRBJ2-7, with TRBD2 matching 8 bases. CDR3 length equals 15 residues. Trimming cost V 1 base and J 4 bases; bases outside gene matches: 7. Per the germline V gene, CDR1 is SGHRS and CDR2 is YFSETQ. CDR3 loop: CASSLLAGTQYEQYF. The CDR3 DNA reads TGCGCCAGCAGCTTGTTAGCGGGGACTCAGTACGAGCAGTACTTC.

The chain uses TRBV7-9 and TRBJ2-3, with TRBD2 matching 9 bases. CDR1 and CDR2 (germline): SEHNR, FQNEAQ (reference sequence). The trim removed 6 bases at V and 4 bases at J, leaving 11 bases unmatched. The CDR3 consists of 16 residues. The CDR3 protein is CASSHLAGVTSDTQYF. CDR3 DNA sequence: TGTGCCAGCAGTCACTTAGCGGGGGTAACCTCAGATACGCAGTATTTT.

The table lists this clone with a count of one. This chain uses TRBV7-2 with TRBJ1-5, with D hard to call. Germline V lookup: CDR1 SGHTA, CDR2 FQGNSA. This CDR3 is 12 amino acids long. V was trimmed by 4 bases and J by 6 bases, leaving 7 bases between them. CDR3 DNA: TGTGCCAGCAGCTGGGCTACTCAGCCCCAGCATTTT. Its protein is CASSWATQPQHF.

Here the CDR3 reads CASSLDRYNEQFF. The CDR3 DNA is TGTGCCAGCAGCTTAGACAGATACAATGAGCAGTTCTTC. This chain links TRBV11-1 with TRBJ2-1; D remains unclear. V was shortened by 1 base and J by 4 bases, with 5 bases between the two germline ends. This CDR3 is 13 amino acids long. Per the germline V gene, CDR1 is SGHAT and CDR2 is FQDESV (reference sequence).

The chain joins TRBV12-5 to TRBJ2-7; D is perhaps TRBD1 (6 bases). Between the trimmed V and J ends, which lost 4 bases and 2 bases, there was a span of 12 bases. CDR1 LGHNT and CDR2 FRNRAP come from the germline V gene. This CDR3 is built from 14 residues. CDR3 bases: TGTGCTAGTGGTTGGGGTGGGGGCGCCTACGAGCAGTACTTC. Its translation: CASGWGGGAYEQYF.